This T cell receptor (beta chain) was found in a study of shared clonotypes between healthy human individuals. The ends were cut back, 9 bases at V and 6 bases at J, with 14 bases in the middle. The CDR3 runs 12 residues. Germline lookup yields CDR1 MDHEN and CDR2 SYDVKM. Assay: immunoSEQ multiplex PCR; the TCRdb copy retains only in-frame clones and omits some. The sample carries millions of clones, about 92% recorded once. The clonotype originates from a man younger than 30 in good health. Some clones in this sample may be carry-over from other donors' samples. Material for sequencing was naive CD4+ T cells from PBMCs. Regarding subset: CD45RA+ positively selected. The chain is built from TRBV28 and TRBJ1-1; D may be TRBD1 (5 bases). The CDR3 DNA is TGTGCCAGGTCGGGGCATCGCGCTGAAGCTTTCTTT. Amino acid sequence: CARSGHRAEAFF.